This is a list of T cell receptor beta chains from one sample in a study of CD8+CD57+ T cells in acquired aplastic anemia. TCRdb passed the reads through MiXCR, listing each CDR3 protein once. Of around 180,000 distinct CDR3 sequences in the sample, 55% to 70% are singletons; the top ten hold about 50%. Specimen: sorted CD4+, CD8+, or CD8+CD57+ T cells (not recorded which) from PBMCs. The receptors shown here come from a human donor in good health. Both conserved end residues are trimmed from each CDR3. Each record gives: CDR3 length, J gene, V gene, CDR3 protein.

len: 14; j_gene: TRBJ1-3; v_gene: TRBV7-6; CDR3aa: ASSTRPGDSGNTIY
len: 15; j_gene: TRBJ2-1; v_gene: TRBV15; CDR3aa: ATSRDGDRASYNEQF
len: 11; j_gene: TRBJ2-7; v_gene: TRBV29-1; CDR3aa: SAKTELNYEQY
len: 14; j_gene: TRBJ2-1; v_gene: TRBV15; CDR3aa: ATSRAGQGRVTEQF
len: 14; j_gene: TRBJ1-6; v_gene: TRBV2; CDR3aa: ASSPGTGGWSSPLH
len: 12; j_gene: TRBJ2-5; v_gene: TRBV20-1; CDR3aa: SARSQGRGETQY
len: 13; j_gene: TRBJ2-3; v_gene: TRBV20-1; CDR3aa: SARGGKGLKDTQY
len: 11; j_gene: TRBJ2-2; v_gene: TRBV10-3; CDR3aa: AVTGLNTGELF
len: 13; j_gene: TRBJ2-7; v_gene: TRBV5-1; CDR3aa: ASSPTGKSSYEQY
len: 11; j_gene: TRBJ1-1; v_gene: TRBV19; CDR3aa: ASSYFHNTEAF
len: 13; j_gene: TRBJ2-1; v_gene: TRBV14; CDR3aa: ASSTSGTGAAEQF
len: 10; j_gene: TRBJ2-7; v_gene: TRBV5-6; CDR3aa: ASSLDRAEQY
len: 11; j_gene: TRBJ1-6; v_gene: TRBV9; CDR3aa: ASSVVQDSPLH
len: 10; j_gene: TRBJ2-1; v_gene: TRBV5-1; CDR3aa: ASSLGQDEQF
len: 11; j_gene: TRBJ2-7; v_gene: TRBV2; CDR3aa: ASSGGQTYEQY
len: 12; j_gene: TRBJ1-2; v_gene: TRBV20-1; CDR3aa: SATSPGTGNGYT
len: 13; j_gene: TRBJ2-7; v_gene: TRBV7-2; CDR3aa: ASSLAAGGPVEQY
len: 12; j_gene: TRBJ1-6; v_gene: TRBV2; CDR3aa: ASTTQGAGSPLH
len: 13; j_gene: TRBJ2-7; v_gene: TRBV12-3/TRBV12-4; CDR3aa: ASSLRLAGGDEQY
len: 12; j_gene: TRBJ2-1; v_gene: TRBV20-1; CDR3aa: SARTSGVYNEQF
len: 14; j_gene: TRBJ1-2; v_gene: TRBV19; CDR3aa: ATLPRDRPSNYGYT
len: 15; j_gene: TRBJ2-3; v_gene: TRBV7-8; CDR3aa: ASSPVQAGSSTDTQY
len: 10; j_gene: TRBJ2-2; v_gene: TRBV20-1; CDR3aa: SASDGFGELF
len: 12; j_gene: TRBJ2-1; v_gene: TRBV10-3; CDR3aa: AISESAAINEQF
len: 15; j_gene: TRBJ2-5; v_gene: TRBV2; CDR3aa: ASSEMVELAGEETQY
len: 12; j_gene: TRBJ2-1; v_gene: TRBV29-1; CDR3aa: SVVGGGSYNEQF
len: 12; j_gene: TRBJ2-3; v_gene: TRBV2; CDR3aa: ASKPSSSTDTQY
len: 12; j_gene: TRBJ2-1; v_gene: TRBV10-3; CDR3aa: AIRVTSSNNEQF
len: 9; j_gene: TRBJ2-5; v_gene: TRBV5-1; CDR3aa: ASSWKETQY
len: 11; j_gene: TRBJ1-5; v_gene: TRBV20-1; CDR3aa: SAGRQSDQPQH
len: 16; j_gene: TRBJ1-4; v_gene: TRBV5-1; CDR3aa: ASSLGPGQGPINEKLF
len: 13; j_gene: TRBJ2-1; v_gene: TRBV7-2; CDR3aa: ASGVAGGPYNEQF
len: 15; j_gene: TRBJ1-4; v_gene: TRBV5-1; CDR3aa: ASSLAGRFATNEKLF
len: 11; j_gene: TRBJ1-1; v_gene: TRBV7-2; CDR3aa: ASSPWVRAEAF
len: 13; j_gene: TRBJ1-1; v_gene: TRBV7-4; CDR3aa: ASSPQGALNTEAF
len: 14; j_gene: TRBJ2-2; v_gene: TRBV10-3; CDR3aa: AISEGGQGFTGELF
len: 15; j_gene: TRBJ1-1; v_gene: TRBV19; CDR3aa: ASSTPGWTGMNTEAF
len: 14; j_gene: TRBJ2-5; v_gene: TRBV7-7; CDR3aa: ASSLVRQGPGETQY
len: 13; j_gene: TRBJ2-7; v_gene: TRBV9; CDR3aa: ASSVEGGAGYEQY
len: 13; j_gene: TRBJ1-5; v_gene: TRBV20-1; CDR3aa: SARVSGGDVQPQH
len: 15; j_gene: TRBJ2-1; v_gene: TRBV29-1; CDR3aa: SVEGVKGAGAYNEQF
len: 12; j_gene: TRBJ2-1; v_gene: TRBV20-1; CDR3aa: SVLAGGPWNEQF
len: 11; j_gene: TRBJ2-7; v_gene: TRBV12-3/TRBV12-4; CDR3aa: ASSSDVSYEQY
len: 10; j_gene: TRBJ2-1; v_gene: TRBV10-3; CDR3aa: ALGSTLGEQF
len: 12; j_gene: TRBJ2-1; v_gene: TRBV27; CDR3aa: ASSIGLVGGEQF
len: 12; j_gene: TRBJ1-1; v_gene: TRBV24-1; CDR3aa: ATSEGLRDSEAF
len: 12; j_gene: TRBJ2-7; v_gene: TRBV5-1; CDR3aa: ASSFRAGSYEQY
len: 11; j_gene: TRBJ2-7; v_gene: TRBV20-1; CDR3aa: SAERESGGEQY
len: 16; j_gene: TRBJ1-5; v_gene: TRBV15; CDR3aa: ATSRDMEYWLGAQPQH
len: 15; j_gene: TRBJ1-6; v_gene: TRBV7-3; CDR3aa: ASSSYPRQEGGSPLH
len: 12; j_gene: TRBJ1-6; v_gene: TRBV10-3; CDR3aa: ASSYSIRDSPLH
len: 11; j_gene: TRBJ1-1; v_gene: TRBV15; CDR3aa: ATSSLGYTEAF